What follows are 27 T cell receptor beta chains derived from one specimen sequenced in a study of blood T cell repertoires in COVID-19. Assay: immunoSEQ multiplex PCR; the TCRdb copy retains only in-frame clones and omits some. The sample carries 250,000 to 300,000 clones, about 90% recorded once. The sample taken for sequencing was peripheral blood. Receptors were obtained from a woman younger than 45 with COVID-19, enrolled during active disease.

The chain carries TRBV2 and TRBJ1-1; D ambiguous. With 6 bases removed from V and 2 bases from J, the gap between germline ends came to 13 bases. The CDR3 extends over 14 amino acids. Germline lookup yields CDR1 SNHLY and CDR2 FYNNEI. The CDR3 loop reads CASRFTGSNTEAFF. The CDR3, as DNA: TGTGCCAGCAGATTCACCGGGAGTAACACTGAAGCTTTCTTT.

This clone was observed once. The chain recombines TRBV5-5 with TRBJ2-1; D is undetermined. The CDR3 extends over 13 amino acids. V lost 2 bases and J 5 bases, leaving 8 bases between the germline ends. CDR1 is SGHKS, CDR2 YYEKEE, per germline (reference sequence). CDR3: CASSFWANNEQFF. CDR3 sequence (DNA): TGTGCCAGCAGCTTTTGGGCTAACAATGAGCAGTTCTTC.

This chain connects TRBV4-1 to TRBJ2-5; 7 positions match TRBD2. CDR1 is MGHRA, CDR2 YSYEKL, per germline. This CDR3 is built from 17 residues. V gave up 0 bases and J gave up 4 bases; unmatched junction bases: 11. The CDR3 region has the DNA TGCGCCAGCAGCCAAGATCCTGGACTAGGGCTGTTAGAGACCCAGTACTTC. It encodes CASSQDPGLGLLETQYF.

This clone has just a few counts. This chain links TRBV25-1 with TRBJ2-5, with a weak D call TRBD1 (6 bases). The V end lost 4 bases, the J end lost 2 bases, and 14 bases lay between the germline ends. The CDR3 covers 15 residues. Looked up from germline, CDR1 is MGHDK and CDR2 is SYGVNS. CDR3 amino acids: CASSVMGDKQETQYF. DNA for the CDR3: TGTGCCAGCAGTGTAATGGGGGACAAACAAGAGACCCAGTACTTC.

The chain uses TRBV7-2 and TRBJ2-3, with a tentative D call TRBD2 (6 bases). Trimming shortened V by 5 bases and J by 3 bases, and 12 bases separated the two germline ends. The CDR3 totals 14 residues. Germline V CDR1 and CDR2: SGHTA, FQGNSA. The CDR3 bases are TGTGCCAGCAGCCCCGTCCGGGAGACAGATACGCAGTATTTT. It specifies CASSPVRETDTQYF.

The V and J genes are TRBV10-3 and TRBJ1-1; 9 bases map to TRBD1. The CDR3 is made up of 17 amino acids. V trimming: 1 base; J trimming: 11 bases; junction bases outside the gene matches: 17. CDR1 ENHRY and CDR2 SYGVKD come from the germline V gene. CDR3 sequence: CAISEFQPRTGEGGAFF. The CDR3 bases are TGTGCCATCAGTGAGTTCCAACCCCGGACAGGGGAAGGTGGGGCTTTCTTT.

This clone was seen a single time. This chain joins TRBV6-5 and TRBJ2-7; the match to TRBD1 covers 7 bases. The CDR3 length is 13 residues. J was trimmed by 4 bases and V by 4 bases; bases with no gene match: 4. CDR1 is MNHEY and CDR2 is SVGAGI in the germline V gene. CDR3 bases: TGTGCCAGCAGTTGGGGACAGTCATACGAGCAGTACTTC. Translation: CASSWGQSYEQYF.

This clone has a handful of counts. The rearrangement links TRBV5-1 to TRBJ2-1; 8 bases agree with TRBD2. The CDR3 is 16 residues long. Germline V gives CDR1 SGHRS, CDR2 YFSETQ. V lost 1 base, J lost 3 bases, and 6 bases stayed unmatched. The CDR3 coding sequence is TGCGCCAGCAGCTTGAACGCGGGGGGTAACTACAATGAGCAGTTCTTC. Encoded protein: CASSLNAGGNYNEQFF.

CDR3 amino acids: CASSQVQGGRNEQYF. The DNA for the CDR3 is TGCGCCAGCAGCCAAGTGCAGGGGGGCAGGAACGAGCAGTACTTC. The J gene is TRBJ2-7, the V gene TRBV4-1, with a weak D call TRBD1 (7 bases). Germline V lookup: CDR1 MGHRA, CDR2 YSYEKL. CDR3 size: 15 residues. V lost 1 base, J lost 5 bases, and 15 bases lay in between.

This clone was picked up one time. The gene calls are TRBV5-5 and TRBJ2-3; D is unresolved. This CDR3 contains 11 residues. V lost 2 bases to trimming and J lost 7 bases, with 5 bases between them. Germline CDR1 SGHKS, CDR2 YYEKEE (reference sequence). The CDR3 here is CASSFQNTQYF. CDR3 DNA sequence: TGTGCCAGCAGCTTCCAAAATACGCAGTATTTT.

This clone was seen a handful of times. This chain connects TRBV19 to TRBJ2-7, with D possibly being TRBD1 (5 bases). The germline gives CDR1 LNHDA, CDR2 SQIVND (reference sequence). Trimming left V 1 base short and J 2 bases short, with 9 bases between. The CDR3 spans 14 residues. Here the CDR3 reads CASSIVPGTYEQYF. CDR3 nucleotides: TGTGCCAGTAGTATAGTTCCAGGGACCTACGAGCAGTACTTC. The full variable domain, rest sourced from reference TRBV19 and TRBJ2-7, is DGGITQSPKYLFRKEGQNVTLSCEQNLNHDAMYWYRQDPGQGLRLIYYSQIVNDFQKGDIAEGYSVSREKKESFPLTVTSAQKNPTAFYLCASSIVPGTYEQYFGPGTRLTVT.

In this sample, this clone turned up a few times. The chain employs TRBV6-5 and TRBJ1-1, with D hard to call. The CDR3 sequence is 12 residues long. From germline, CDR1 is MNHEY and CDR2 SVGAGI. V lost 3 bases and J lost 11, with 13 bases in between. CDR3 sequence: CASSYLRGQAFF. The CDR3 bases are TGTGCCAGCAGTTATCTACGAGGTCAGGCTTTCTTT.

The chain has TRBV10-1 and TRBJ1-5, with 9 bases lining up with TRBD1. This CDR3 has 12 residues. Per germline, CDR1 WNHNN and CDR2 SYGVQD (reference sequence). CDR3 sequence reads: CTSTGGNQPQHF. As DNA, the CDR3 is TGCACCTCGACAGGGGGTAATCAGCCCCAGCATTTT.

The rearrangement uses TRBV21-1 and TRBJ1-1; the table's TRBD1 call for D was not verified on the DNA. TRBV21-1 counts as a pseudogene. CDR3 size: 19 residues. CDR3 sequence: CASSKGGQGRRDCGTEAFF. The CDR3 coding sequence is TGTGCCAGCAGCAAAGGAGGACAGGGGAGAAGGGATTGCGGCACTGAAGCTTTCTTT.

This clone has a single count. The chain joins TRBV7-9 to TRBJ1-2, with D possibly matching TRBD1 (6 bases). V lost 3 bases to trimming and J lost 6 bases, with 14 bases between them. This CDR3 has 14 residues. Germline V gene lookup returns CDR1 SEHNR and CDR2 FQNEAQ (reference sequence). The CDR3 region has the DNA TGTGCCAGCAGCTTCACCGGGACATCCGATGGCTACACCTTC. Encoded protein: CASSFTGTSDGYTF.

The chain carries TRBV24-1 and TRBJ2-5, with D tentatively TRBD2 (6 bases). The V end lost 5 bases, the J end lost 5 bases, and 14 bases lay between the germline ends. CDR3 length: 14 residues. Per germline, CDR1 KGHDR and CDR2 SFDVKD. CDR3 amino acids: CATSVGGSGETQYF. In nucleotides, the CDR3 is TGTGCCACCAGTGTAGGAGGGTCGGGTGAGACCCAGTACTTC.

This clone showed up just once. The CDR3 sequence: CASSGTGDGYTF. CDR3 DNA: TGTGCCAGCAGCGGGACAGGGGATGGCTACACCTTC. The chain links TRBV9 to TRBJ1-2, with 9 bases matching TRBD1. Germline CDR1 and CDR2: SGDLS and YYNGEE. This CDR3 comprises 12 residues. The junction had 0 bases not matched to a gene; V was cut back by 3 bases and J by 6 bases.

The chain carries TRBV11-2 and TRBJ1-3; D unclear. The germline V gene encodes CDR1 SGHAT and CDR2 FQNNGV. Trimming shortened V by 1 base and J by 0 bases, and 7 bases separated the two germline ends. The CDR3 runs 15 residues. CDR3 bases: TGTGCCAGCAGCTTAGGGGCCAACTCTGGAAACACCATATATTTT. Its protein is CASSLGANSGNTIYF.

V usage is TRBV7-8 and J usage is TRBJ2-2; TRBD2 aligns across 7 bases. CDR1 is SGHVS, CDR2 FQNEAQ, per germline. V dropped 5 bases and J dropped 2; count of bases not matched to a gene: 5. The CDR3 spans 15 residues. CDR3 nucleotide sequence: TGTGCCAGCAGCCCCACGGGACTAAACACCGGGGAGCTGTTTTTT. Its translation is CASSPTGLNTGELFF.

The table lists this clone with a count of one. J is TRBJ2-7 and V is TRBV5-1; D remains unclear. The CDR3 has 13 amino acids. Per the germline V gene, CDR1 is SGHRS and CDR2 is YFSETQ. V lost 0 bases and J lost 2, with 6 bases in between. This CDR3 is CASSLAGPYEQYF. The CDR3 region has the DNA TGCGCCAGCAGCTTGGCCGGTCCCTACGAGCAGTACTTC.

The genes are TRBV11-2 and TRBJ2-5; the match to TRBD2 covers 8 bases. The V gene end was trimmed by 2 bases and the J gene end by 7 bases; junction bases not matched to a gene: 9. This CDR3 spans 15 amino acids. Germline loops: CDR1 SGHAT, CDR2 FQNNGV. The CDR3 spells CASSLMTGGPGTQYF. The CDR3 DNA reads TGTGCCAGCAGCTTAATGACGGGGGGGCCGGGGACCCAGTACTTC.

The chain links TRBV5-6 to TRBJ1-3; D ambiguous. The germline CDR1 and CDR2 sequences are SGHDT and YYEEEE. The CDR3 sequence is 15 residues long. V shed 5 bases and J shed 0 bases, with 12 bases lying between them. The CDR3 DNA reads TGTGCCAGCAGTCCCCCCGGGAGCTCTGGAAACACCATATATTTT. It translates to CASSPPGSSGNTIYF. The variable domain in full, completed from reference TRBV5-6 and TRBJ1-3, reads DAGVTQSPTHLIKTRGQQVTLRCSPKSGHDTVSWYQQALGQGPQFIFQYYEEEERQRGNFPDRFSGHQFPNYSSELNVNALLLGDSALYLCASSPPGSSGNTIYFGEGSWLTVV.

The rearrangement uses TRBV20-1 and TRBJ2-7, with D tentatively TRBD2 (5 bases). The germline V gene encodes CDR1 DFQATT and CDR2 SNEGSKA (reference sequence). The V gene lost 6 bases and the J gene lost 6 bases, with 12 bases spanning the gap. The CDR3 is 11 residues long. The CDR3 DNA is TGCAGTGCGGGCCGAGGGCCCGAGCAGTACTTC. This translates into CSAGRGPEQYF.

The chain is built from TRBV5-1 and TRBJ2-1; 9 bases match TRBD2. V lost 2 bases to trimming and J lost 4 bases; unmatched junction nucleotides: 7. Germline assignment: CDR1 SGHRS and CDR2 YFSETQ. CDR3 length: 16 residues. The CDR3 is CASSFFSGGAYNEQFF. CDR3 DNA sequence: TGCGCCAGCAGCTTCTTTAGCGGGGGAGCGTACAATGAGCAGTTCTTC.

The rearrangement uses TRBV5-6 and TRBJ2-7; D is uncertain. Trimming pared 4 bases from V and 6 bases from J, leaving 23 bases between. The CDR3 is made up of 16 amino acids. Per germline, CDR1 SGHDT and CDR2 YYEEEE. CDR3 residues: CASSLTKTGLGREQYF. The CDR3 DNA follows: TGTGCCAGCAGCCTCACAAAGACGGGTTTGGGTCGCGAGCAGTACTTC.

This sequence joins TRBV5-6 and TRBJ1-5; a possible D gene is TRBD1 (5 bases). Germline CDR1 reads SGHDT; CDR2 reads YYEEEE. The V end lost 0 bases, the J end lost 2 bases, and 15 bases lay between the germline ends. This CDR3 has 17 amino acids. The CDR3 region has the DNA TGTGCCAGCAGCTTGGCCGGGGGAAAGCTTCGCAATCAGCCCCAGCATTTT. This encodes CASSLAGGKLRNQPQHF.

The chain uses TRBV2 and TRBJ2-2; 12 bases line up with TRBD2. The CDR3 loop spans 14 amino acids. CDR1 and CDR2 from the germline V gene are SNHLY and FYNNEI. After removal of 10 bases from V and 2 bases from J, the junction contained 2 bases not matched to a gene. Here the CDR3 DNA reads TGTGCCAAAGGACTAGCGGGAAACACCGGGGAGCTGTTTTTT. The encoded protein is CAKGLAGNTGELFF.